This record concerns one TCR beta chain sequence. Antigen unknown. This table comes from immunoSEQ multiplex PCR, and its TCRdb copy is limited to in-frame clones, with some not included. Among roughly 150,000 clones listed, about nine tenths were seen once. These data belong to a study of cytomegalovirus exposure and HLA in healthy donors. Study findings and constraints: Among TCR sequences, most were rare, though some public TCRs appeared in many donors. The listing of some 170 TCR beta chains classed them as cytomegalovirus-associated.

This CDR3 is built from 13 residues. V lost 0 bases, J lost 8 bases, and 10 bases lay in between. CDR1 and CDR2 from the germline V gene are MNHNY and SVGAGI (reference sequence). The V call is TRBV6-6, the J call TRBJ1-2; D is ambiguous. The sample consisted of PBMCs. The clonotype comes from a man aged 18-30 years in good health and CMV-seronegative. The CDR3 DNA reads as TGTGCCAGCAGTTACTCCGAGGGTAACGGCTACACCTTC. Its protein product is CASSYSEGNGYTF.